The table lists the clone carrying this T cell receptor (beta chain) with a count of one. The antigen remains unidentified. Profiling relied on immunoSEQ multiplex PCR, and the TCRdb table lists in-frame clones only, not all of them. The repertoire includes over 60,000 clones, around 90% of them detected once, and around 24% sits in the top ten. This sample was taken from a study of T cell responses to AZD1222 COVID-19 vaccine. Study outcomes and limitations: Regions 160-218 and 743-854 held dominance among vaccine-associated CD4 TCRs, which spanned spike.

The CDR3 is 11 amino acids. V shed 7 bases and J shed 4 bases, with 8 bases lying between them. Germline V gene data show CDR1 as MNHEY and CDR2 as SVGAGI. The genes are TRBV6-5 and TRBJ2-7; no firm D call. Source: peripheral blood, taken on day 0 of AZD1222 vaccination. This clonotype was obtained from an adult in good health. This CDR3 is CASIYGYEQYF. CDR3 coding DNA: TGTGCCAGCATCTACGGGTACGAGCAGTACTTC.